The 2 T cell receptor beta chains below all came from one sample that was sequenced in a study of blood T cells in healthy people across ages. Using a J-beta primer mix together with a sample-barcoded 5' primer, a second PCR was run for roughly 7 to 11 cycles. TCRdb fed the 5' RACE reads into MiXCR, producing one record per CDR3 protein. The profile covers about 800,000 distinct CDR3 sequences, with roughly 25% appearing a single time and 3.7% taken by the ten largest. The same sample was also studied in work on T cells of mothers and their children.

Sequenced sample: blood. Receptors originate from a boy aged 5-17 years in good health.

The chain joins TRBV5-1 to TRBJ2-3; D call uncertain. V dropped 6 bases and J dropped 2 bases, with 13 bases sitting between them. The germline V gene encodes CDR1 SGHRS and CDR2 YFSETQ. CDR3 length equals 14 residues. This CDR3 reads CASTLDGNTDTQYF. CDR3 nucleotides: TGCGCCAGCACCCTAGACGGAAACACAGATACGCAGTATTTT.

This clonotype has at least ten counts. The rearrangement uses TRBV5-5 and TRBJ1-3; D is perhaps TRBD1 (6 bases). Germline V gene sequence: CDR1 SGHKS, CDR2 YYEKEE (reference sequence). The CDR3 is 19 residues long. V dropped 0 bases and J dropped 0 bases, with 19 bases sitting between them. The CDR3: CASSLETGTGFASGNTIYF. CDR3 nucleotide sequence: TGTGCCAGCAGCTTGGAGACCGGAACAGGGTTTGCCTCTGGAAACACCATATATTTT.